Below, 21 T cell receptor beta chains from the same sample are listed, as sequenced in a study of CD8 T cells in Susac syndrome (dated 2019 in TCRdb). Libraries came from the immunoSEQ multiplex PCR assay. RNA was extracted using the RNeasy kit, and about 0.45 to 1 microgram was reverse transcribed with random hexamers. TCRdb passed the public sequencing reads through fastp at Q25 and MiXCR, retaining productive beta sequences. Rows are unified per CDR3 protein, each entry keeping the most common DNA and genes. Within this sample are about 140,000 distinct CDR3 sequences, with approximately 96% of them counted one time only. The top ten constitute 0.11% of the sample. Input material: CD4+ T cells from PBMCs. The source of these receptors is a human donor with multiple sclerosis.

The chain has TRBV27 and TRBJ1-4; a weak D match, TRBD1 (5 bases). Trimming pared 10 bases from V and 0 bases from J, leaving 27 bases between. The CDR3 is 19 amino acids. The germline gives CDR1 MNHEY, CDR2 SMNVEV (reference sequence). CDR3 protein: CATRSRGAATGATNEKLFF. The CDR3 DNA reads as TGTGCCACCAGATCCCGAGGGGCTGCAACCGGCGCAACTAATGAAAAACTGTTTTTT.

This chain uses TRBV29-1 with TRBJ2-5; D perhaps matches TRBD2 (6 bases). CDR1 is SQVTM, CDR2 ANQGSEA, per germline. V was trimmed by 7 bases and J by 5 bases, leaving 26 bases between them. CDR3 length: 16 amino acids. Written as DNA, the CDR3 is TGCAGCGGTCTCCCCCCCCTGGCGGGAACGGAGGAGACCCAGTACTTC. Its translation is CSGLPPLAGTEETQYF.

The genes are TRBV2 and TRBJ2-1; D not certain. The V end lost 2 bases, the J end lost 0 bases, and 8 bases lay between the germline ends. The CDR3 covers 15 residues. Germline CDR1 SNHLY, CDR2 FYNNEI. The DNA for the CDR3 is TGTGCCAGCAGTGAATCACTGAGCTCCTACAATGAGCAGTTCTTC. It codes for CASSESLSSYNEQFF.

This chain links TRBV20-1 with TRBJ2-7; 13 positions match TRBD2. The length of the CDR3 is 15 residues. V gave up 6 bases and J gave up 6 bases; unmatched junction bases: 11. The V gene's germline CDR1 is DFQATT and CDR2 SNEGSKA (reference sequence). CDR3 DNA: TGCAGTGCAAACCCAACTAGCGGGAGGGCCGGCGAGCAGTACTTC. Amino acid sequence: CSANPTSGRAGEQYF.

This rearrangement joins TRBV9 to TRBJ1-1; TRBD1 agrees at 7 bases. Trimming took 4 bases from V and 3 from J; bases not matched to a gene: 6. CDR1 is SGDLS and CDR2 is YYNGEE in the germline V gene. The CDR3 loop spans 14 amino acids. In nucleotides, the CDR3 is TGTGCCAGCAGCTTTTTCGACAGGGACACTGAAGCTTTCTTT. This sequence encodes CASSFFDRDTEAFF.

The V call is TRBV4-3, the J call TRBJ2-1, with 12 bases identical to TRBD2. The V gene end was trimmed by 0 bases and the J gene end by 0 bases; junction bases not matched to a gene: 3. This CDR3 contains 18 residues. Germline-derived CDR1 and CDR2 are LGHNA and YSLEER. The CDR3 loop reads CASSQELAGGSSYNEQFF. Here the CDR3 DNA reads TGCGCCAGCAGCCAAGAGCTAGCGGGGGGGAGCTCCTACAATGAGCAGTTCTTC.

V usage is TRBV20-1 and J usage is TRBJ2-7; D may be TRBD2 (5 bases). Trimming removed 3 bases at V and 7 bases at J, with 16 bases between. This CDR3 has 13 residues. Per germline, CDR1 DFQATT and CDR2 SNEGSKA (reference sequence). The CDR3 region is CSARAALTGEQYF. The CDR3 coding sequence is TGCAGTGCTAGGGCTGCGCTTACGGGGGAGCAGTACTTC.

The rearrangement links TRBV24-1 to TRBJ2-1, with TRBD2 identical over 11 bases. Germline CDR1 reads KGHDR; CDR2 reads SFDVKD. V shed 3 bases and J 8 bases; nucleotides not matched to a gene: 8. The CDR3 is 16 residues long. In nucleotides, the CDR3 is TGTGCCACCAGTGATAATCTTAGCGGGAGGGCCGATGAGCAGTTCTTC. It encodes CATSDNLSGRADEQFF.

About this clonotype itself: No DNA is shown, since the ends of the CDR3 on it are uncertain; the CDR3 is the one TCRdb lists. This chain connects TRBV12-3 or TRBV12-4 to TRBJ1-5. A total of 12 residues make up the CDR3, ends included. CDR3 loop: CASSTSWGPQHF.

The CDR3 reads CASRLNRGRGNTIYF. The CDR3 region has the DNA TGTGCCAGCAGACTTAACAGGGGGCGCGGAAACACCATATATTTT. The V and J genes are TRBV12-3 or TRBV12-4 and TRBJ1-3, with 9 bases that match TRBD1. With V trimmed by 6 bases and J by 4 bases, 7 bases remained unmatched. This CDR3 comprises 15 residues.

This clonotype was picked up one time. V and J are TRBV5-1 and TRBJ2-2; no firm D call. Trimming shortened V by 2 bases and J by 1 base, and 6 bases separated the two germline ends. There are 14 residues in the CDR3. CDR1 and CDR2 from the germline V gene are SGHRS and YFSETQ. The CDR3 is CASSFGWNTGELFF. The DNA of the CDR3 is TGCGCCAGCAGCTTCGGTTGGAACACCGGGGAGCTGTTTTTT.

V and J are TRBV30 and TRBJ2-2; possibly TRBD1 for D (6 bases). This CDR3 is 13 amino acids long. The germline V gene has CDR1 GTSNPN and CDR2 SVGIG (reference sequence). Trimming stripped 3 bases from V and 4 bases from J, with 9 bases between. CDR3 nucleotides: TGTGCCTGGAGACCGACAGGCACCGGGGAGCTGTTTTTT. Translated: CAWRPTGTGELFF.

The chain joins TRBV29-1 to TRBJ2-7; TRBD1 matches 7 bases. Germline V gene sequence: CDR1 SQVTM, CDR2 ANQGSEA. The CDR3 consists of 13 residues. With V trimmed by 2 bases and J by 1 base, 2 bases remained unmatched. This chain's CDR3 is CSVESTGSYEQYF. In nucleotides, the CDR3 is TGCAGCGTTGAATCGACAGGGTCCTACGAGCAGTACTTC.

The chain joins TRBV5-1 to TRBJ1-3; D remains unclear. Germline CDR1 SGHRS, CDR2 YFSETQ. Deletions cut 0 bases from V and 4 bases from J, with 14 bases between. This CDR3 spans 16 amino acids. This CDR3 is CASSLGSGQTGNTIYF. Here the CDR3 DNA reads TGCGCCAGCAGCTTGGGGTCCGGTCAGACCGGAAACACCATATATTTT.

The chain uses TRBV7-2 and TRBJ2-7, with D perhaps TRBD1 or TRBD2 (7 bases each). The V end was cut by 5 bases, the J end by 7 bases, with 21 bases between. Germline V gene sequence: CDR1 SGHTA, CDR2 FQGNSA. This CDR3 comprises 15 residues. CDR3 loop: CASSLTRGGQWEQYF. The CDR3 DNA is TGTGCCAGCAGCCTTACCAGGGGGGGCCAGTGGGAGCAGTACTTC.

V is TRBV4-1 and J is TRBJ1-4; D possibly corresponds to TRBD1 (5 bases). V gave up 3 bases and J gave up 1 base, with 9 bases separating them. CDR3 size: 15 residues. Germline V CDR1 and CDR2: MGHRA, YSYEKL. CDR3 nucleotides: TGCGCCAGCAGCCATGACGACAGAACTAATGAAAAACTGTTTTTT. It is translated as CASSHDDRTNEKLFF.

The gene calls are TRBV28 and TRBJ2-5; 10 bases agree with TRBD2. This CDR3 has 15 residues. Germline V lookup: CDR1 MDHEN, CDR2 SYDVKM. V was pared by 5 bases and J by 4 bases, with 7 bases of the junction left unmatched. The CDR3 bases are TGTGCCAGCAGTCCACCAGCGGGGGGGCGAGAGACCCAGTACTTC. Its protein is CASSPPAGGRETQYF.

The genes are TRBV24-1 and TRBJ2-5; D is possibly TRBD1 (6 bases). The length of the CDR3 is 14 residues. Germline CDR1 and CDR2: KGHDR and SFDVKD. Trimming removed 0 bases at V and 4 bases at J, with 8 bases between. The CDR3 protein is CATSDLGGLETQYF. The CDR3, as DNA: TGTGCCACCAGTGATTTGGGGGGCCTAGAGACCCAGTACTTC.

The chain links TRBV6-2 or TRBV6-3 to TRBJ2-7; 7 bases match TRBD2. CDR3 length equals 19 residues. The germline CDR1 and CDR2 sequences are MNHEY and SVGEGT. With V trimmed by 0 bases and J by 2 bases, 16 bases remained unmatched. DNA for the CDR3: TGTGCCAGCAGTTACTCGCGCTCGCTAGCGGAGTCGAAAACCTACGAGCAGTACTTC. This translates into CASSYSRSLAESKTYEQYF.

V is TRBV19 and J is TRBJ2-7; 8 positions match TRBD1. The germline V gene encodes CDR1 LNHDA and CDR2 SQIVND (reference sequence). The junction had 13 bases not matched to a gene; V was cut back by 3 bases and J by 3 bases. This CDR3 is built from 17 residues. This CDR3 is CASSILWSGQAHYEQYF. CDR3 coding DNA: TGTGCCAGTAGTATTTTGTGGTCGGGACAGGCTCACTACGAGCAGTACTTC.

The V gene is TRBV27, the J gene TRBJ1-1; no clear D. V lost 7 bases, J lost 3 bases, and 18 bases lay in between. This CDR3 has 15 residues. Germline V gene sequence: CDR1 MNHEY, CDR2 SMNVEV (reference sequence). The CDR3 spells CASMDAPGYDTEAFF. The DNA for the CDR3 is TGTGCCAGCATGGATGCACCGGGGTACGACACTGAAGCTTTCTTT.